Listed here is a single TCR beta chain. The antigen is unknown. Sequenced by immunoSEQ multiplex PCR; TCRdb stores in-frame clones only, minus some. The table includes approximately 86,000 clones, over 80% detected once. This sample stems from a study of PD-L1 blockade in urothelial cancer. For the study at large: Blood underwent analysis 3 weeks (second dose) and 6 weeks after treatment began.

The germline V gene encodes CDR1 SEHNR and CDR2 FQNEAQ (reference sequence). The V and J ends lost 1 base and 7 bases respectively, with 7 bases between them. The CDR3 runs to 13 residues. Stated time point: pretreatment peripheral blood. Patients presented with locally advanced or metastatic urothelial carcinoma. Per patient, between 1 and 8 samples were collected at pretreatment and on-treatment time points. Study-level findings and limits: Patients with durable benefit had greater blood expansion of tumor-associated TCR clones 3 weeks into treatment.

The clonotype originates from a man aged 40-49 years with urothelial cancer. The gene calls are TRBV7-9 and TRBJ1-4; a possible D gene is TRBD1 (5 bases). Here the sequenced sample was PBMCs, taken around atezolizumab (anti-PD-L1) treatment. The CDR3 here is CASSLGGVEKLFF. DNA for the CDR3: TGTGCCAGCAGCTTAGGGGGCGTTGAAAAACTGTTTTTT.